The clone carrying this TCR beta chain was seen many times. These data come from a study of T cell repertoires in cytomegalovirus infection. At the level of the study: Shared public TCR beta signatures pointed to both CMV infection and a matching HLA type.

Via MiXCR, TCRdb re-called the reads, giving one row per CDR3 protein. The sample has over 200,000 distinct CDR3 sequences, around 13% seen once. The CDR3 totals 13 residues. Trimming removed 7 bases from V and 7 bases from J, with 15 bases in between. Germline V gene lookup returns CDR1 MDHEN and CDR2 SYDVKM. Specimen: PBMCs. The clonotype was recovered from a human donor in good health (CMV status not recorded). Some clones in this sample may be carry-over from other donors' samples. The chain couples TRBV28 to TRBJ2-3; D gene uncertain. CDR3 nucleotide sequence: TGTGCCAGCAAACCGTTCCGAGGACATACGCAGTATTTT. Its translation: CASKPFRGHTQYF.